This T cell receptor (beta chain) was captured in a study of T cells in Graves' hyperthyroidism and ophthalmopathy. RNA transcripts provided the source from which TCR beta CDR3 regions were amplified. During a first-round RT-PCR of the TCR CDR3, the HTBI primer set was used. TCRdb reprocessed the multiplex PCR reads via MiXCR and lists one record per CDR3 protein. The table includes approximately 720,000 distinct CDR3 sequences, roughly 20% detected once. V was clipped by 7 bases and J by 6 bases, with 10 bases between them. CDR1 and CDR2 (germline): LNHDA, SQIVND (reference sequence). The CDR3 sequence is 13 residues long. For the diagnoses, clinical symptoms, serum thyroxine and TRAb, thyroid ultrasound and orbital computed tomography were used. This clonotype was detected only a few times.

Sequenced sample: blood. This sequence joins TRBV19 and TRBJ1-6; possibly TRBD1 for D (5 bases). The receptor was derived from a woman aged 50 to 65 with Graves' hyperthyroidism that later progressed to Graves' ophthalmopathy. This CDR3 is CASTGTFNSPLHF. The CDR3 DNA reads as TGTGCCAGTACCGGGACCTTTAATTCACCCCTCCACTTT. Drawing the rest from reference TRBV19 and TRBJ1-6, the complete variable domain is DGGITQSPKYLFRKEGQNVTLSCEQNLNHDAMYWYRQDPGQGLRLIYYSQIVNDFQKGDIAEGYSVSREKKESFPLTVTSAQKNPTAFYLCASTGTFNSPLHFGNGTRLTVT.